The clone carrying this T cell receptor (beta chain) was found many times. Its antigen remains unknown. Per the germline V gene, CDR1 is SGHRS and CDR2 is YFSETQ. Unmatched junction bases numbered 8, after V lost 2 bases and J lost 0 bases. The CDR3 totals 16 residues. TCRdb reprocessed the 5' RACE reads via MiXCR and lists one record per CDR3 protein. Counted here are 250,000 or so distinct CDR3 sequences, 6.9% occurring once; the ten biggest clones make up about 0.9%. This sample was taken from a study of T cells after yellow fever vaccination. About the research overall: Preparing low-cell-number fractions relied on SMART-Seq v4 Ultra Low Input.

Whole-study results and caveats: Contaminants from the bulk population, in the form of abundant clonotypes, could be found in FACS-sorted repertoires. Secondary responses were weaker yet peaked faster, day 5 versus 15. Just a small share of clonotypes turned up in the CD4 compartment as well as the CD8 compartment.

The origin of this receptor is a man aged 30 to 39 who received the YFV17D yellow fever vaccine. The chain uses TRBV5-1 and TRBJ2-7, with 7 bases aligning to TRBD2. The sequencing here drew on CD4+ T cells sorted from PBMCs, taken 15 days after the yellow fever booster vaccination. The CDR3 DNA follows: TGCGCCAGCAGCTTTGGGCCTAGCGGTAACTCCTACGAGCAGTACTTC. This sequence encodes CASSFGPSGNSYEQYF.